A single sample is the source of the 16 T cell receptor beta chains below, sequenced in a study of T cell changes during pregnancy in multiple sclerosis. The data were produced by immunoSEQ multiplex PCR, yet TCRdb's version contains in-frame clones alone and is incomplete. Among about 36,000 clones listed, 88% were seen once. The source was CD4+ T cells from peripheral blood mononuclear cells, collected in the first trimester of pregnancy. All receptors derive from a female donor with multiple sclerosis, enrolled in a pregnancy study.

This clone was found a few times. The chain carries TRBV27 and TRBJ1-6; a weak D match, TRBD1 (6 bases). Trimming pared 4 bases from V and 8 bases from J, leaving 15 bases between. The CDR3 length is 15 residues. Germline V CDR1 and CDR2: MNHEY, SMNVEV (reference sequence). CDR3: CASSYQGPPDSPLHF. In DNA form, the CDR3 reads TGTGCCAGCAGTTATCAGGGGCCGCCGGATTCACCCCTCCACTTT.

The V gene is TRBV18, the J gene TRBJ2-1, with a weak D call TRBD2 (5 bases). Germline CDR1 KGHSH, CDR2 LQKENI. Between the trimmed V and J ends, which lost 3 bases and 7 bases, there was a span of 13 bases. CDR3 length equals 14 residues. The CDR3, as DNA: TGTGCCAGCTCACCGATTCTAGCCGAAAATGAGCAGTTCTTC. Amino acids: CASSPILAENEQFF.

This chain joins TRBV19 and TRBJ2-1, with a weak D call TRBD1 (5 bases). CDR3 length: 13 amino acids. Germline V lookup: CDR1 LNHDA, CDR2 SQIVND (reference sequence). V lost 7 bases and J 7 bases, leaving 14 bases between the germline ends. This CDR3 reads CASISQGKNEQFF. The CDR3 DNA reads TGTGCCAGTATCTCTCAGGGCAAGAATGAGCAGTTCTTC.

Only a few counts were recorded for this clone. This rearrangement joins TRBV13 to TRBJ1-1; D ambiguous. Germline CDR1 is PRHDT and CDR2 is FYEKMQ (reference sequence). This CDR3 contains 12 residues. The ends were cut back, 5 bases at V and 4 bases at J, with 8 bases in the middle. CDR3 amino acids: CASSQRFTEAFF. The CDR3 DNA follows: TGTGCCAGCAGCCAACGGTTCACTGAAGCTTTCTTT.

The gene calls are TRBV7-3 and TRBJ1-3, with 10 bases matching TRBD1. The CDR3 consists of 18 residues. V lost 0 bases to trimming and J lost 3 bases; unmatched junction nucleotides: 8. In germline, CDR1 is SGHTA, CDR2 FQGTGA. CDR3 amino acids: CASSLTLRQGAGGNTIYF. In DNA, the CDR3 is TGTGCCAGCAGCTTAACGCTGAGACAGGGGGCTGGTGGAAACACCATATATTTT.

The sample holds a few counts of this clone. This CDR3 reads CASSEAGVGSSRTEAFF. CDR3 DNA: TGTGCCAGCAGTGAAGCGGGGGTCGGATCATCGAGGACTGAAGCTTTCTTT. The chain is built from TRBV25-1 and TRBJ1-1; D might be TRBD1 (5 bases). From germline, CDR1 is MGHDK and CDR2 SYGVNS. The CDR3 is 17 residues long. V dropped 2 bases and J dropped 5 bases, with 21 bases sitting between them.

This sequence joins TRBV12-5 and TRBJ1-1; TRBD1 aligns across 7 bases. The germline V gene encodes CDR1 LGHNT and CDR2 FRNRAP. The CDR3 is 16 residues long. V trimming: 3 bases; J trimming: 8 bases; junction bases outside the gene matches: 15. The CDR3 region has the DNA TGTGCTAGTGGTTTCCCGGGACAGCGACCACACTTGGAAGCTTTCTTT. It yields the protein CASGFPGQRPHLEAFF.

The chain joins TRBV28 to TRBJ2-2; 7 nucleotides agree with TRBD1. V trimming: 6 bases; J trimming: 0 bases; junction bases outside the gene matches: 7. This CDR3 comprises 16 residues. Germline CDR1 reads MDHEN; CDR2 reads SYDVKM. This chain's CDR3 is CASRPDRASNTGELFF. CDR3 nucleotides: TGTGCCAGCAGACCTGACAGGGCCTCGAACACCGGGGAGCTGTTTTTT.

The rearrangement links TRBV10-3 to TRBJ1-6; D is perhaps TRBD1 (5 bases). Germline-derived CDR1 and CDR2 are ENHRY and SYGVKD. The CDR3 has 16 residues. V dropped 3 bases and J dropped 1 base, with 10 bases sitting between them. CDR3 nucleotides: TGTGCCATCAGTGACAGGGATCGATCCTATAATTCACCCCTCCACTTT. This codes for CAISDRDRSYNSPLHF.

The chain carries TRBV7-8 and TRBJ1-2; TRBD1 might be the D (5 bases). CDR1 and CDR2 from the germline V gene are SGHVS and FQNEAQ. Trimming left V 3 bases short and J 8 bases short, with 13 bases between. There are 13 residues in the CDR3. Here the CDR3 reads CASSFREAQGYTF. In nucleotides, the CDR3 is TGTGCCAGCAGCTTCAGGGAAGCGCAGGGCTACACCTTC.

CDR3 region: CASSFETGQQPQHF. CDR3 nucleotides: TGTGCCAGCAGCTTCGAGACAGGGCAACAGCCCCAGCATTTT. This sequence joins TRBV7-9 and TRBJ1-5, with 7 nucleotides matching TRBD1. There are 14 residues in the CDR3. Germline assignment: CDR1 SEHNR and CDR2 FQNEAQ (reference sequence). With V trimmed by 3 bases and J by 7 bases, 6 bases remained unmatched.

The rearrangement joins TRBV21-1 to TRBJ1-2; the DNA was not used to check the table's D call, TRBD1. TRBV21-1 is shown as a pseudogene. This CDR3 has 15 amino acids. CDR3 sequence (DNA): TGTGCCAGCAGCAAAGGCAGACAGGGGGCGGATGGCTACACCTTC. It is translated as CASSKGRQGADGYTF.

The chain is built from TRBV5-1 and TRBJ1-2, with a weak D call TRBD1 (6 bases). The germline V and J ends were trimmed by 4 bases and 2 bases, with 12 bases remaining between them. This CDR3 contains 14 residues. Germline loops: CDR1 SGHRS, CDR2 YFSETQ. Here the CDR3 reads CASSQQGTNYGYTF. The CDR3 nucleotides read TGCGCCAGCAGCCAACAGGGCACCAACTATGGCTACACCTTC.

This chain joins TRBV19 and TRBJ1-1; maybe TRBD1 (5 bases). This CDR3 contains 14 residues. V lost 7 bases and J lost 5, with 17 bases in between. Germline lookup yields CDR1 LNHDA and CDR2 SQIVND (reference sequence). The CDR3 nucleotides are TGTGCCAGTACTACTTCGGGGGGGATGACTGAAGCTTTCTTT. Its protein is CASTTSGGMTEAFF.

This chain links TRBV5-5 with TRBJ1-5, with a tentative D call TRBD1 (6 bases). The CDR3 loop spans 14 amino acids. Germline values: CDR1 SGHKS, CDR2 YYEKEE (reference sequence). Trimming left V 2 bases short and J 7 bases short, with 13 bases between. The CDR3, as DNA: TGTGCCAGCAGCTTAAGGGGGGGTGGACAGCCCCAGCATTTT. Translating it yields CASSLRGGGQPQHF. The variable domain in full, completed from reference TRBV5-5 and TRBJ1-5, reads DAGVTQSPTHLIKTRGQQVTLRCSPISGHKSVSWYQQVLGQGPQFIFQYYEKEERGRGNFPDRFSARQFPNYSSELNVNALLLGDSALYLCASSLRGGGQPQHFGDGTRLSIL.

This clone was picked up one time. The genes are TRBV9 and TRBJ2-3, with D hard to call. CDR1 and CDR2 from the germline V gene are SGDLS and YYNGEE. The CDR3 contains 13 residues. The V gene lost 4 bases and the J gene lost 0 bases, with 6 bases spanning the gap. The CDR3 region has the DNA TGTGCCAGCAGCCTCCTTAGCACAGATACGCAGTATTTT. Its translation is CASSLLSTDTQYF.